The rows below give T cell receptor beta chains drawn from one sample of a study of beta chain features in type 1 diabetes. The assay was immunoSEQ multiplex PCR, and TCRdb's table has in-frame clones only and misses some. The table shows under 250,000 clones, with under 13% occurring only once. Input material: central memory CD4+ T cells from blood. These receptors were taken from a man younger than 35 in good health. CDR3s include the opening cysteine and the closing phenylalanine or tryptophan. The D gene is left open where the match is weak. Part of the rows lack a size; the others show once, few, many or a class for expanded clones.

TRBV23-1	TRBJ2-3	-	-	TGCGCCAGCAGTCAATCCCCCCGCACAGATACGCAGTATTTT	CASSQSPRTDTQYF
TRBV2	TRBJ1-2	-	-	TGTGCCAGCAGTGATGGGTACAGGTCCTACGGCTACACCTTC	CASSDGYRSYGYTF
TRBV29-1	TRBJ2-3	-	many	TGCAGCGTTGAAGGCAGGGAAAGCACAGATACGCAGTATTTT	CSVEGRESTDTQYF
TRBV2	TRBJ2-3	-	many	TGTGCCAGCACCCAGGCCGAGGGTCAGTATTTT	CASTQAEGQYF
TRBV29-1	TRBJ2-2	TRBD2	few	TGCAGCGCTTGGACTAGCGGGAGATTGAAGTCGGCCGGGGAGCTGTTTTTT	CSAWTSGRLKSAGELFF
TRBV7-8	TRBJ2-2	TRBD1	many	TGTGCAATAGACAGGGAATTGGCCGGGGAGCTGTTTTTT	CAIDRELAGELFF
TRBV6-6	TRBJ2-7	-	-	TGTGCCAGCACCCAAGGGCGCTACGAGCAGTACTTC	CASTQGRYEQYF
TRBV9	TRBJ2-4	-	many	TGTGCCAGCAGCGGGGACGGCCTAGCCAAAAACATTCAGTACTTC	CASSGDGLAKNIQYF
TRBV7-7	TRBJ2-3	TRBD1	-	TGTGCTAGCAGCTTAGCTACAGGGGCCTCCACAGATACGCAGTATTTT	CASSLATGASTDTQYF
TRBV4-3	TRBJ2-1	-	few	TGCGCCAGCAGCCAAGACCGGAGCGGTACTGAGCAGTTCTTC	CASSQDRSGTEQFF
TRBV11-1	TRBJ2-5	TRBD2	few	TGTGCCAGCGCCTTAGGTAGCGGGGGCTTCCAAGAGACCCAGTACTTC	CASALGSGGFQETQYF
TRBV7-7	TRBJ2-5	-	few	TGTGCTAGCAGCTTAGCCGGGAATCAAGAGACCCAGTACTTC	CASSLAGNQETQYF
TRBV19	TRBJ2-1	-	many	TGTGCCAGTAGTATCTCAGGCGGGCAGTACAATGAGCAGTTCTTC	CASSISGGQYNEQFF
TRBV12-5	TRBJ2-3	TRBD2	-	TGTGCTAGTGGTTATCTCTCTAGCGGCTTCACAGATACGCAGTATTTT	CASGYLSSGFTDTQYF
TRBV28	TRBJ2-7	-	-	TGTGCCAGCAGTTTAACGGCGGCGGGCGAGCAGTACTTC	CASSLTAAGEQYF
TRBV5-8	TRBJ2-1	-	few	TGTGCCAGCAGCTCCGATCTCGGACACGCGTACAATGAGCAGTTCTTC	CASSSDLGHAYNEQFF
TRBV6-5	TRBJ2-1	-	-	TGTGCCAGCAGTTACTCGGACTGGGGCAATGAGCAGTTCTTC	CASSYSDWGNEQFF
TRBV28	TRBJ2-1	-	-	TGTGCCAGCAGTAAAATTAATGAGCAGTTCTTC	CASSKINEQFF
TRBV29-1	TRBJ2-3	-	many	TGCAGCGTTCCCACCGACAGAGATACGCAGTATTTT	CSVPTDRDTQYF
TRBV5-1	TRBJ2-1	-	-	TGCGCCAGCAGCCCTTCAGAACGGTCCTACAATGAGCAGTTCTTC	CASSPSERSYNEQFF
TRBV30	TRBJ2-5	-	few	TGTGCCTGGAGTGTAGCGGCAAAAGAGACCCAGTACTTC	CAWSVAAKETQYF
TRBV30	TRBJ2-7	-	-	TGTGCCTGGAGCTCACCGGGAGTCCCCGAGCAGTACTTC	CAWSSPGVPEQYF
TRBV30	TRBJ2-4	-	many	TGTGCCTGGAGTGCCGGGACCTTCCTAGCCAAAAACATTCAGTACTTC	CAWSAGTFLAKNIQYF
TRBV5-6	TRBJ1-5	-	-	TGTGCCAGCAGCCCCGGCGTGTTTTCGGACCAGCCCCAGCATTTT	CASSPGVFSDQPQHF
TRBV7-9	TRBJ2-7	-	few	TGTGCCAGCAGCTTTGGGAGTTACGAGCAGTACTTC	CASSFGSYEQYF
TRBV5-1	TRBJ2-7	TRBD2	-	TGCGCCAGCAGCTTGGAATCACCCGGTCTAGCGGGCCGCTACGAGCAGTACTTC	CASSLESPGLAGRYEQYF
TRBV9	TRBJ2-1	-	few	TGTGCCAGCAGCGCGCCGGGACCTTACAATGAGCAGTTCTTC	CASSAPGPYNEQFF
TRBV10-3	TRBJ2-1	TRBD1	few	TGTGCCATCAGTCTACAGGGGACCCATGAGCAGTTCTTC	CAISLQGTHEQFF
TRBV9	TRBJ2-1	TRBD2	-	TGTGCCAGCAGCGTAGCCCCTGCCCTAGCGGGAGACAATGAGCAGTTCTTC	CASSVAPALAGDNEQFF
TRBV11-2	TRBJ2-7	-	few	TGTGCCAGCAGCCCTTCGAACCCCCTGGACGAGCAGTACTTC	CASSPSNPLDEQYF
TRBV19	TRBJ1-2	-	few	TGTGCCAGTAGGAAAGAAATTCTTGGCTACACCTTC	CASRKEILGYTF
TRBV14	TRBJ2-1	TRBD1	-	TGTGCCAGCAGCCAAGACGAACTAACAGGGGGTTGGGAGCAGTTCTTC	CASSQDELTGGWEQFF
TRBV28	TRBJ1-2	-	few	TGTGCCAGCAGTTTAGGGACGTATGGCTACACCTTC	CASSLGTYGYTF
TRBV4-3	TRBJ2-5	-	-	TGCGCCAGCAGCCAAGGCAGGGGACGAGTGGAAGAGACCCAGTACTTC	CASSQGRGRVEETQYF
TRBV30	TRBJ1-2	TRBD1	-	TGTGCCTGGAGGGGACAGGGTGCTAACTATGGCTACACCTTC	CAWRGQGANYGYTF
TRBV2	TRBJ2-2	TRBD1	-	TGTGCCAGCAGGCCCGGGACAGGGGAATACGGGGAGCTGTTTTTT	CASRPGTGEYGELFF
TRBV15	TRBJ2-7	TRBD1	few	TGTGCCACCAGCGGAAATACAGGGGGCTACGAGCAGTACTTC	CATSGNTGGYEQYF
TRBV29-1	TRBJ2-5	-	-	TGCAGCGGCGGGACTCTAGGGGAGACCCAGTACTTC	CSGGTLGETQYF
TRBV5-6	TRBJ1-4	-	few	TGTGCCAGCAGCTTTACAGGGAAGGAAAAACTGTTTTTT	CASSFTGKEKLFF
TRBV2	TRBJ1-4	TRBD1	few	TGTGCCAGCAGTGAAGCGGGACAGACCAATGAAAAACTGTTTTTT	CASSEAGQTNEKLFF
TRBV6-6	TRBJ1-4	-	many	TGTGCCAGCAGTTACTTCGGGATTGAAAAACTGTTTTTT	CASSYFGIEKLFF
TRBV30	TRBJ2-5	-	few	TGTGCCTGGAGTGCCCCGGGATTCCGGGGCGGTAGGGAGACCCAGTACTTC	CAWSAPGFRGGRETQYF
TRBV14	TRBJ2-4	-	few	TGTGCCAGCAGCCAAGGATATGCCAAAAACATTCAGTACTTC	CASSQGYAKNIQYF
TRBV7-2	TRBJ2-1	-	few	TGTGCCAGCAGCTCCCGAGGGGGAGAAAGGGTTGAGCAGTTCTTC	CASSSRGGERVEQFF
TRBV20-1	TRBJ1-1	-	-	TGCAGTGCTAGGACAGGCGCCGGAGCTTTCTTT	CSARTGAGAFF
TRBV30	TRBJ2-7	-	-	TGTGCCTGGGGACCCGTAGGTTACGAGCAGTACTTC	CAWGPVGYEQYF
TRBV10-2	TRBJ2-6	TRBD1	few	TGCGCCTCTGCACAGGGGTCTTACGGGGCCAACGTCCTGACTTTC	CASAQGSYGANVLTF